This T cell receptor beta chain was sequenced during a study of blood T cell repertoires in COVID-19. Study as a whole: Acute and convalescent COVID-19 specimens originated in the United States, Italy and Spain.

The germline CDR1 and CDR2 sequences are DFQATT and SNEGSKA (reference sequence). This CDR3 region has 15 residues. V shed 3 bases, J shed 2 bases, and the junction held 4 bases outside the gene matches. Measured with immunoSEQ multiplex PCR; TCRdb has only the in-frame clones, and not every one. Of some 250,000 clones in the sample, 65% to 90% were seen once. Those enrolled, adults aged roughly 18 to 95 years, came from roughly 23 US areas. Membership in each cohort depended on participant-reported clinical history. Two negative PCRs, clearance, or symptom resolution had been documented for recovered Cohort 3 donors.

This rearrangement joins TRBV20-1 to TRBJ2-3; TRBD2 matches at 11 bases. Material for sequencing was PBMCs or T cells enriched from blood (not recorded which). The receptor was derived from a man younger than 35 who had recovered from COVID-19. CDR3: CSASPTSGDTDTQYF. CDR3 nucleotides: TGCAGTGCTAGTCCGACTAGCGGGGACACAGATACGCAGTATTTT.